The 14 T cell receptor beta chains below come from one sample, sequenced in a study of pediatric ulcerative colitis (dated by TCRdb to between 2018 and 2020). Receptor amplification or capture employed the immunoSEQ multiplex PCR assay. TCRdb obtained this table from immuneACCESS and retained in-frame rearrangements with V and J assigned. These tables miss some clones; where compared with another copy, unresolved V genes account for less than half of the shortfall, and the remainder is unexplained. This sample is represented by 16,000 or so clones; approximately 80% of them were singletons. More than 6.5% of the sample goes to the ten largest clones. One to two pinch biopsies were taken from the rectum for research during colonoscopy. The material sequenced was gut tissue. The receptors shown here come from a boy aged 5 to 17 who was a control in a study of pediatric ulcerative colitis.

This chain uses TRBV4-1 with TRBJ2-7; D is uncertain. The CDR3 has 15 residues. Germline V gives CDR1 MGHRA, CDR2 YSYEKL. V lost 1 base and J 1 base, leaving 11 bases between the germline ends. CDR3 nucleotides: TGCGCCAGCAGCCAAGTTCCCTACGATTCCTACGAGCAGTACTTC. Translating it yields CASSQVPYDSYEQYF.

This chain connects TRBV11-2 to TRBJ1-1; a possible D gene is TRBD1 (6 bases). The CDR3 is 13 residues long. The germline V gene has CDR1 SGHAT and CDR2 FQNNGV. V dropped 4 bases and J dropped 1 base, with 7 bases sitting between them. CDR3 region: CASSWGQNTEAFF. CDR3 in DNA: TGTGCCAGCAGCTGGGGACAGAACACTGAAGCTTTCTTT. The entire variable domain, with the rest obtained from reference TRBV11-2 and TRBJ1-1, is as follows: EAGVAQSPRYKIIEKRQSVAFWCNPISGHATLYWYQQILGQGPKLLIQFQNNGVVDDSQLPKDRFSAERLKGVDSTLKIQPAKLEDSAVYLCASSWGQNTEAFFGQGTRLTVV.

The chain uses TRBV7-9 and TRBJ2-5; 9 positions agree with TRBD1. The CDR3 consists of 16 residues. With V trimmed by 5 bases and J by 5 bases, 12 bases remained unmatched. Per germline, CDR1 SEHNR and CDR2 FQNEAQ (reference sequence). DNA for the CDR3: TGTGCCAGCAGCCCCCGTCTCGGGACAGGGAAGGAGACCCAGTACTTC. Its translation: CASSPRLGTGKETQYF.

This clone appeared once. Other DNA variants within this sample encode the same CDR3. This chain joins TRBV9 and TRBJ2-1; D not certain. Trimming stripped 0 bases from V and 0 bases from J, with 7 bases between. The CDR3 contains 15 residues. In germline, CDR1 is SGDLS, CDR2 YYNGEE. The CDR3 DNA is TGTGCCAGCAGCGTAGGGTCGAGCTCCTACAATGAGCAGTTCTTC. Its protein product is CASSVGSSSYNEQFF.

This sequence joins TRBV9 and TRBJ2-7, with TRBD2 matching over 10 bases. The CDR3 is made up of 15 amino acids. Germline V lookup: CDR1 SGDLS, CDR2 YYNGEE. Germline trimming cut 0 bases from V and 7 bases from J; bases unmatched to any gene: 7. CDR3 nucleotides: TGTGCCAGCAGCGTAGCCGTCCATAGCGGGGGGGAGCAGTACTTC. Its translation is CASSVAVHSGGEQYF.

V gene TRBV18 combines with J gene TRBJ2-1; no reliable D call. Germline CDR1 is KGHSH and CDR2 is LQKENI. There are 13 residues in the CDR3. V lost 0 bases, J lost 7 bases, and 7 bases lay in between. The CDR3 sequence is CASSPPQYNEQFF. The CDR3 region has the DNA TGTGCCAGCTCACCACCTCAGTATAATGAGCAGTTCTTC.

V is TRBV15 and J is TRBJ2-5; D assignment may be TRBD1 or TRBD2 (5 bases each). The better agreement between TRBJ2-7 and the DNA end casts doubt on the J call. In germline, CDR1 is LNHNV, CDR2 YYDKDF (reference sequence). The CDR3 covers 15 residues. Here the CDR3 reads CATSRDSRGDYEQYF. CDR3 in DNA: TGTGCCACCAGCAGAGATAGTAGAGGGGACTACGAGCAGTACTTC.

The chain carries TRBV5-6 and TRBJ1-4; 9 nucleotides line up with TRBD1. CDR3 size: 16 residues. The V gene's germline CDR1 is SGHDT and CDR2 YYEEEE. V lost 4 bases to trimming and J lost 4 bases; unmatched junction nucleotides: 8. The CDR3, as DNA: TGTGCCAGCAGCAACCCCAACAGGGGGCATAATGAAAAACTGTTTTTT. The encoded protein is CASSNPNRGHNEKLFF. Full variable domain (rest looked up from reference TRBV5-6 and TRBJ1-4): DAGVTQSPTHLIKTRGQQVTLRCSPKSGHDTVSWYQQALGQGPQFIFQYYEEEERQRGNFPDRFSGHQFPNYSSELNVNALLLGDSALYLCASSNPNRGHNEKLFFGSGTQLSVL.

This clone was observed once. The chain is built from TRBV7-8 and TRBJ2-7; D possibly corresponds to TRBD2 (7 bases). This CDR3 spans 15 amino acids. Trimming took 2 bases from V and 2 from J, leaving 13 bases between them. Germline assignment: CDR1 SGHVS and CDR2 FQNEAQ. The DNA for the CDR3 is TGTGCCAGCAGCTTATTTAGGGGGGGCACCTACGAGCAGTACTTC. Protein sequence: CASSLFRGGTYEQYF. Together with reference TRBV7-8 and TRBJ2-7, the CDR3 gives the full variable domain: GAGVSQSPRYKVAKRGQDVALRCDPISGHVSLFWYQQALGQGPEFLTYFQNEAQLDKSGLPSDRFFAERPEGSVSTLKIQRTQQEDSAVYLCASSLFRGGTYEQYFGPGTRLTVT.

V usage is TRBV10-3 and J usage is TRBJ2-7; 9 bases match TRBD1. CDR1 is ENHRY and CDR2 is SYGVKD in the germline V gene. The CDR3 is 15 residues long. Trimming cost V 8 bases and J 4 bases; bases outside gene matches: 12. In DNA form, the CDR3 reads TGTGCCATCTCCACTGAAAGGACAGGGGATTACGAGCAGTACTTC. Translation: CAISTERTGDYEQYF.

This rearrangement joins TRBV2 to TRBJ1-5, with TRBD1 identical over 8 bases. CDR1 SNHLY and CDR2 FYNNEI come from the germline V gene. Trimming took 4 bases from V and 7 from J; bases not matched to a gene: 6. The CDR3 consists of 14 residues. CDR3: CASSAQGGRQPQHF. In DNA, the CDR3 is TGTGCCAGCAGTGCACAGGGGGGTAGGCAGCCCCAGCATTTT. The entire variable domain, with the rest obtained from reference TRBV2 and TRBJ1-5, is as follows: EPEVTQTPSHQVTQMGQEVILRCVPISNHLYFYWYRQILGQKVEFLVSFYNNEISEKSEIFDDQFSVERPDGSNFTLKIRSTKLEDSAMYFCASSAQGGRQPQHFGDGTRLSIL.

This chain connects TRBV4-2 to TRBJ2-1; 13 bases agree with TRBD2. The CDR3 runs to 16 residues. The V gene end was trimmed by 1 base and the J gene end by 7 bases; junction bases not matched to a gene: 4. Germline CDR1 and CDR2: LGHNA and YNFKEQ. The CDR3 loop is CASSQAGTSGENEQFF. CDR3 nucleotides: TGTGCCAGCAGCCAAGCGGGGACTAGCGGGGAAAATGAGCAGTTCTTC.

This clone was recorded only once. This chain joins TRBV27 and TRBJ1-2, with D uncertain. The CDR3 totals 14 residues. V lost 4 bases and J lost 7, with 16 bases in between. Looked up from germline, CDR1 is MNHEY and CDR2 is SMNVEV (reference sequence). CDR3 nucleotides: TGTGCCAGCAGTTCCCCGGGGAGTCGCGGTGGCTACACCTTC. Residues: CASSSPGSRGGYTF.

The gene calls are TRBV16 and TRBJ1-3; no clear D. The V gene's germline CDR1 is KGHSY and CDR2 FQNENV. The V end lost 7 bases, the J end lost 2 bases, and 12 bases lay between the germline ends. The CDR3 covers 14 residues. The CDR3 DNA is TGTGCCAGCACCCCGACTCGAACTGGAAACACCATATATTTT. Amino acid sequence: CASTPTRTGNTIYF.